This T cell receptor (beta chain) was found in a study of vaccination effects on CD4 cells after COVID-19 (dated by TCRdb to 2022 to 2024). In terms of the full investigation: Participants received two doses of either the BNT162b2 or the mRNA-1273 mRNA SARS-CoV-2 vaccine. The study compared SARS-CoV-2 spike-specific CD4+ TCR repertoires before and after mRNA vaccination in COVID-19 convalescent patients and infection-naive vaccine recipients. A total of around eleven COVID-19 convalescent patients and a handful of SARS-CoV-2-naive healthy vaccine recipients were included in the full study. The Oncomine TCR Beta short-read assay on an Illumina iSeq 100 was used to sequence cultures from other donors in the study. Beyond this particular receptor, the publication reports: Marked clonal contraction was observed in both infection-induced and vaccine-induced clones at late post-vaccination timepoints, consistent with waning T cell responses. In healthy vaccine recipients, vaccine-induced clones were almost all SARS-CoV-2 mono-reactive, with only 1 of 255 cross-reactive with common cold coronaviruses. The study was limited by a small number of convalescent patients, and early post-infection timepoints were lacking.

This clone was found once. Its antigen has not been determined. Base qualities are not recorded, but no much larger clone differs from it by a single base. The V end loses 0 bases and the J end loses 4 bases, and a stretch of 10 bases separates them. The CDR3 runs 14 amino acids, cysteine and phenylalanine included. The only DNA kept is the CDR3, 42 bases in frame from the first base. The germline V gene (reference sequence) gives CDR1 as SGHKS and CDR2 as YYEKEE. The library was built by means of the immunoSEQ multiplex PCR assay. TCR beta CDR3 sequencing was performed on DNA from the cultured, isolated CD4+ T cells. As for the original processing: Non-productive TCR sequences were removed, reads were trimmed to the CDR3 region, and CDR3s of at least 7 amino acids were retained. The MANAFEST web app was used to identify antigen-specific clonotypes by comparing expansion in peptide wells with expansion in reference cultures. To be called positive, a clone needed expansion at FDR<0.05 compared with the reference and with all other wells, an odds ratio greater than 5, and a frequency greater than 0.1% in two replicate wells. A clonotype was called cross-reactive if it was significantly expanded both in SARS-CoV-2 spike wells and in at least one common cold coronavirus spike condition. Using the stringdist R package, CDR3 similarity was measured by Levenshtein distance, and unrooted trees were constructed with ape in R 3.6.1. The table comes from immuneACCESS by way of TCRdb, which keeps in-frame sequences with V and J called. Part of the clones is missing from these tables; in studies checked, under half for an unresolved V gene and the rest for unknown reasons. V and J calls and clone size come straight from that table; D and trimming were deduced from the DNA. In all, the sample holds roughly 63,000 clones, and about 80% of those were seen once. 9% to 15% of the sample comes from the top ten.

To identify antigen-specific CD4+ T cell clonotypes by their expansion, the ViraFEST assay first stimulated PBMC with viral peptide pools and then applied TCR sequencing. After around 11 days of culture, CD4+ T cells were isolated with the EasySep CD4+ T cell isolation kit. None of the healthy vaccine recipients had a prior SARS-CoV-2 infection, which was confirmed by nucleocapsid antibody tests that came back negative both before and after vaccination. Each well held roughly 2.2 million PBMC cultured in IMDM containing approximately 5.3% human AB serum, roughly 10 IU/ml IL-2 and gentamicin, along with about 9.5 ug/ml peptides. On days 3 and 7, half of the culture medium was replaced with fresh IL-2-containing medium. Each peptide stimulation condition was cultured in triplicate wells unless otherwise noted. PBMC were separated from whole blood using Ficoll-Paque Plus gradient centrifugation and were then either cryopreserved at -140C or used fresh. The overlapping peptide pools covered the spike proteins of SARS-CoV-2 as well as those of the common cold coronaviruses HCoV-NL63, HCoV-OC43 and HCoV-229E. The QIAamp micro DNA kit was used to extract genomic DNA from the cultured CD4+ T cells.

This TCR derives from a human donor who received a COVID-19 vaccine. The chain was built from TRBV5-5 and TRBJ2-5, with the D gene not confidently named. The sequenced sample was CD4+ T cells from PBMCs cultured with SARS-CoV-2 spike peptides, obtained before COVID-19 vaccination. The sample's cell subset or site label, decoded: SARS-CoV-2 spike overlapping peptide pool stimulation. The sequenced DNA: TGTGCCAGCAGCTTGGAACTCGCAACAGAGACCCAGTACTTC. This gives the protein CASSLELATETQYF.